This T cell receptor (beta chain) was identified in a study of cytomegalovirus exposure and HLA in healthy donors. PCR primers comprised 60 Vbeta and 13 Jbeta primers. Sequencing used immunoSEQ multiplex PCR; TCRdb keeps in-frame clones, though not all of them. The data show fewer than 85,000 clones, around 66% seen once. The TCR comes from a man aged 55 to 70 in good health and CMV-seropositive. What was sequenced was PBMCs.

DNA for the CDR3: TGTGCCACCAGCAGGCCCCTAAGCACAGATACGCAGTATTTT. Its protein is CATSRPLSTDTQYF. This rearrangement joins TRBV15 to TRBJ2-3; no definite D call. Germline V gene lookup returns CDR1 LNHNV and CDR2 YYDKDF (reference sequence). Trimming cost V 3 bases and J 0 bases, with 7 bases left between them. This CDR3 contains 14 residues.